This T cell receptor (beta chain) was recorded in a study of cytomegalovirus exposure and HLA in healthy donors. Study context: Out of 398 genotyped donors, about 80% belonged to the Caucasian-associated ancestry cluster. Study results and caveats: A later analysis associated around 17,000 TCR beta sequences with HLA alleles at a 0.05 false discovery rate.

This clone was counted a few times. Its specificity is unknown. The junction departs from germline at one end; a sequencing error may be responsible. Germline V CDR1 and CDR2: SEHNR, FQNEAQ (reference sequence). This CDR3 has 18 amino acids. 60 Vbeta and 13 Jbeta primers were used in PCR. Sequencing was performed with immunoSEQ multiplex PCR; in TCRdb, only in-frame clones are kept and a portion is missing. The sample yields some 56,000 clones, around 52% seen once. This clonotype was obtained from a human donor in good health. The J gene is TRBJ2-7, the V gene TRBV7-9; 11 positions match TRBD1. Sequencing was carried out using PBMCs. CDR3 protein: CSSSSTWTGGRISYEQYF. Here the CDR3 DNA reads TGTTCCAGCAGCTCAACCTGGACAGGGGGCCGAATCTCCTACGAGCAGTACTTC.